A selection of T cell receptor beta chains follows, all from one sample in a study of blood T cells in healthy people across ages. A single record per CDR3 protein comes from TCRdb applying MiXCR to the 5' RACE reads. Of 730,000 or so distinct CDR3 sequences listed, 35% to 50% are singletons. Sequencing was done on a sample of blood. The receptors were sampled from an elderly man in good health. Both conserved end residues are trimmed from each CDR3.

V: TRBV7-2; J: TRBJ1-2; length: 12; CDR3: ASSLAAGGDGYT
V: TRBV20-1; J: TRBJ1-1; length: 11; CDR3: SARAGYNTEAF
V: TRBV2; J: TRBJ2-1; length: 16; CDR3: ASRGVMASGSSYNEQF
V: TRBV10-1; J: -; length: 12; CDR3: ASSGNRAADEQY
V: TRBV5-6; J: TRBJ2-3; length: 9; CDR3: ASSRGKRQY
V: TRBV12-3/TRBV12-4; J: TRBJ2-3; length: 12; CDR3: ASSFRGLAAGQY
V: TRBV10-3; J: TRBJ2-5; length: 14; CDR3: AISESGLAVQETQY
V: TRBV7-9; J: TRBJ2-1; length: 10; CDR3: ASSTKGGEQF
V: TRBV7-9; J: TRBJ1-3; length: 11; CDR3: ASGHSSGNTIY
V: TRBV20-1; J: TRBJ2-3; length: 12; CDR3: SAPPKASTDTQY
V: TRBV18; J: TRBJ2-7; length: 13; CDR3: ASSPPGQGFYEQY
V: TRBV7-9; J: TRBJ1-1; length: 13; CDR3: ASSLGTGGSTEAF
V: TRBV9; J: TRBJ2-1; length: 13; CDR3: ASSVGSGSSAEQF
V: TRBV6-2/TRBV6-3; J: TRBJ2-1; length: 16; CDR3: ASSYRPGQGFSYNEQF
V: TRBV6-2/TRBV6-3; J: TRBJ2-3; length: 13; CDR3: ASSYGGGGVDTQY
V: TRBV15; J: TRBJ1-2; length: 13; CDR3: ATSRDLQGGYGYT
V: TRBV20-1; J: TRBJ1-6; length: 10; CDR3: SGGAGNSPLH
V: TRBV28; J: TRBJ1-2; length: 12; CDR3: ASSLSGGRGGYT
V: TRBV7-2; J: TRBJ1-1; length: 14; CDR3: ASSWTGQRVNTEAF
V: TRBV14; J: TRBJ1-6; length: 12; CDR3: ASSMGPTNSPLH
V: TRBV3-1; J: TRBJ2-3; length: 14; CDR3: ASSQDWGHSTDTQY
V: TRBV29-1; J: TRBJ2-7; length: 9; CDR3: SVGPGPEQY